The TCR beta chain under discussion was sequenced for a study of PD-1 blockade in classical Hodgkin lymphoma. Study-level points and caveats: Exclusion applied to patients who initiated nivolumab less than 1 year following ASCT. Diversity similar to that of newly diagnosed patients was seen at baseline in complete responders. Significantly greater TCR diversity emerged by C4D1 in CD4+ cells but not CD8+ cells.

Sequencing was performed with immunoSEQ multiplex PCR; in TCRdb, only in-frame clones are kept and a portion is missing. The repertoire consists of roughly 27,000 clones, with 72% occurring once and the leading ten covering approximately 4%. Trimming removed 7 bases at V and 4 bases at J, with 23 bases between. Germline CDR1 is MDHEN and CDR2 is SYDVKM. The CDR3 spans 17 residues. Sample time point: cycle 4 day 1 (C4D1), after more than 5 weeks of nivolumab. Each patient experienced a relapse that followed autologous stem cell transplantation, and brentuximab vedotin exposure varied. Complete response, partial response or progressive disease was recorded as best response. A remark on this clone: What it binds is unknown.

The clonotype was recovered from a human donor with classical Hodgkin lymphoma. The specimen was peripheral blood mononuclear cells (PBMCs), collected before the fourth cycle of nivolumab. This chain uses TRBV28 with TRBJ1-5, with TRBD1 as a possible D gene (5 bases). The CDR3 DNA is TGTGCCAGCAACCCCCCAGGGACCCCCCTTTATAATCAGCCCCAGCATTTT. It yields the protein CASNPPGTPLYNQPQHF.